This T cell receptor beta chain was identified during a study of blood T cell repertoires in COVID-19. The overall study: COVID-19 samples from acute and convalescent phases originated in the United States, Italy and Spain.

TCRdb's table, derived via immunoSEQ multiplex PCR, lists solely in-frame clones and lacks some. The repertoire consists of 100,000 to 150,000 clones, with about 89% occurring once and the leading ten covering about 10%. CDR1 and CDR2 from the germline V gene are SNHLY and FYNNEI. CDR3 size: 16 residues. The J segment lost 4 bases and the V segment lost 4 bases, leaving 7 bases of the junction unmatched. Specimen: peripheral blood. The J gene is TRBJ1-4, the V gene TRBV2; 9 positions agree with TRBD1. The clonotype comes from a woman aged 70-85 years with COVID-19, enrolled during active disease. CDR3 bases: TGTGCCAGCAGTGTGCCGGGACAGGGAGGTAATGAAAAACTGTTTTTT. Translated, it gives CASSVPGQGGNEKLFF. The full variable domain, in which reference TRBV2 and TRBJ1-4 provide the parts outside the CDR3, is EPEVTQTPSHQVTQMGQEVILRCVPISNHLYFYWYRQILGQKVEFLVSFYNNEISEKSEIFDDQFSVERPDGSNFTLKIRSTKLEDSAMYFCASSVPGQGGNEKLFFGSGTQLSVL.